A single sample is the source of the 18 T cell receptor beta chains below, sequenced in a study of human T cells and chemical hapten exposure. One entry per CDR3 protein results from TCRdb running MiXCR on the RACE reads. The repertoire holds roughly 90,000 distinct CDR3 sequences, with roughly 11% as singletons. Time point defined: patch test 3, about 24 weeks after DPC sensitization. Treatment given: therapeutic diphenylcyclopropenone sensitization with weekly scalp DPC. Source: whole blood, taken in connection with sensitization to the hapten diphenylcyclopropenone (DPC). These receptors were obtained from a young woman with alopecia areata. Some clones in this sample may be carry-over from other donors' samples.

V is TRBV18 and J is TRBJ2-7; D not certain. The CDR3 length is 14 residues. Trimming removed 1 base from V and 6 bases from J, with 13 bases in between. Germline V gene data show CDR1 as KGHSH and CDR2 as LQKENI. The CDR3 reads CASSPRADPLEQYV. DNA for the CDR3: TGTGCCAGCTCACCACGGGCAGATCCCCTCGAGCAGTACGTC.

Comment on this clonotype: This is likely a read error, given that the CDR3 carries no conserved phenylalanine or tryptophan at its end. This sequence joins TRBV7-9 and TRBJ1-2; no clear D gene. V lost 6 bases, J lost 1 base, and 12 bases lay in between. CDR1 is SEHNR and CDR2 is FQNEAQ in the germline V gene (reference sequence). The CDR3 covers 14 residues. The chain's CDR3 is CASSGTGNNYGYTL. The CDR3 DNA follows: TGTGCCAGCAGTGGTACGGGAAATAACTATGGCTACACCCTC.

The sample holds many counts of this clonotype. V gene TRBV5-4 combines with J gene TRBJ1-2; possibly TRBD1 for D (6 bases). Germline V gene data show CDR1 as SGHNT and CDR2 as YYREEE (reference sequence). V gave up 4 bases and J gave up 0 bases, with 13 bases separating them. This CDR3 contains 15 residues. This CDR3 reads CASSPNRDANYGYTF. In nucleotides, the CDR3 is TGTGCCAGCAGCCCAAACAGGGATGCTAACTATGGCTACACCTTC.

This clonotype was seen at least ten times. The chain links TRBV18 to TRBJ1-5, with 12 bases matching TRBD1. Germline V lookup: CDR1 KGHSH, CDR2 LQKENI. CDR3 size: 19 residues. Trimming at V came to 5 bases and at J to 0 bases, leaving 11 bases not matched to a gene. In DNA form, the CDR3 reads TGTGCCAGCTCAGCCGGGACAGGGGGCAGACGGGGTAGCAATCAGCCCCAGCATTTT. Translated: CASSAGTGGRRGSNQPQHF. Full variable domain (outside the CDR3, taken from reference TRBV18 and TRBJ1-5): NAGVMQNPRHLVRRRGQEARLRCSPMKGHSHVYWYRQLPEEGLKFMVYLQKENIIDESGMPKERFSAEFPKEGPSILRIQQVVRGDSAAYFCASSAGTGGRRGSNQPQHFGDGTRLSIL.

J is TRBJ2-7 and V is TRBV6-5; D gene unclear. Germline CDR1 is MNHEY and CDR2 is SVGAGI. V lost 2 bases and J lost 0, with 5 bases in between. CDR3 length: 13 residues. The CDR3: CASSYDHSYEQYF. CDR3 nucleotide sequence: TGTGCCAGCAGTTACGACCACTCCTACGAGCAGTACTTC.

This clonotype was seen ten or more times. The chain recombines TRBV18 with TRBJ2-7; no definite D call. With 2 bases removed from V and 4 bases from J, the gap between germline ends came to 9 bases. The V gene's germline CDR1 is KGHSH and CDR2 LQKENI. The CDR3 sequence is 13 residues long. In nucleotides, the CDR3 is TGTGCCAGCTCACCAGGAGTCCTATACGAGCAGTACGTC. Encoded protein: CASSPGVLYEQYV.

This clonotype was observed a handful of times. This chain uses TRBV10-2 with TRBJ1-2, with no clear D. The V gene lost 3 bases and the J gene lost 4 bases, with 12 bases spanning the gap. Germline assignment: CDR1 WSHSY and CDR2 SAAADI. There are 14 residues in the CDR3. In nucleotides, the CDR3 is TGCGCCAGCAGTGACGCCCGGGGTCGCTATGGCTACACCTTC. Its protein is CASSDARGRYGYTF.

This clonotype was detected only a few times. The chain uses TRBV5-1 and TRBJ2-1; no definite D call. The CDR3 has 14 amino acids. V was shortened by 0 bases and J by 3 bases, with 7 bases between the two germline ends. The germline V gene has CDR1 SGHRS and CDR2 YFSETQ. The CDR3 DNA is TGCGCCAGCAGCTTGGATGTGGGCTACAATGAGCAGTTCTTC. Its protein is CASSLDVGYNEQFF.

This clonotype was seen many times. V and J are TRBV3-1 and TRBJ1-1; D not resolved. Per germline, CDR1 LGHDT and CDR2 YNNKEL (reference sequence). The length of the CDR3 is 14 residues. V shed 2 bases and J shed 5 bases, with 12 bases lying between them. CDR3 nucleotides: TGTGCCAGCAGCCAAAACGGCGGGTTTACTGAAGCTTTCTTT. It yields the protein CASSQNGGFTEAFF.

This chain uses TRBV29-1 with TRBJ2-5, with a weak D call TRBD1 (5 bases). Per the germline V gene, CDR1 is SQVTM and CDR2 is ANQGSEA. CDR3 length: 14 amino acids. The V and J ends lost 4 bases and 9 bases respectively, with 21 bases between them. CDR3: CSVVGQAQEKAQYF. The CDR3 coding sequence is TGCAGCGTTGTGGGGCAAGCTCAAGAGAAGGCCCAGTACTTC.

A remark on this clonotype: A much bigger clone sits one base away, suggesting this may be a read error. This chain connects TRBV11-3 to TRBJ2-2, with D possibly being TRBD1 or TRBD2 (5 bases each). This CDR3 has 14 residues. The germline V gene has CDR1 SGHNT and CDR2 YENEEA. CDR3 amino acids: CASSVSMNTGDLFF. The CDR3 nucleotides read TGTGCCAGCAGCGTCTCGATGAACACCGGGGACCTGTTTTTT.

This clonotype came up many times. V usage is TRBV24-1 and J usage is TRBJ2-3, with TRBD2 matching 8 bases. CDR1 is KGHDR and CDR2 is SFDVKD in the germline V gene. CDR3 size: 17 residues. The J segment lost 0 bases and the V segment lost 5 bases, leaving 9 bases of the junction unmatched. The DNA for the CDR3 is TGTGCCACCAGTGCAAGCGGGGGAGCCACTAGCACAGATACGCAGTATTTT. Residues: CATSASGGATSTDTQYF.

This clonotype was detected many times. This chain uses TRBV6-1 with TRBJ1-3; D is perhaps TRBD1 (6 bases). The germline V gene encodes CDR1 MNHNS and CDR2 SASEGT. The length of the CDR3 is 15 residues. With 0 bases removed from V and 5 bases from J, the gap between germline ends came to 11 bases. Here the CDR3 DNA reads TGTGCCAGCAGTGAAGCGGGGGGGCATCGAAACACCATATATTTT. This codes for CASSEAGGHRNTIYF.

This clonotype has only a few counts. The CDR3 loop is CASQEKGLAEYENSYEQYF. In DNA form, the CDR3 reads TGTGCCAGCCAAGAAAAGGGACTAGCGGAATATGAAAACTCCTACGAGCAGTACTTC. The chain links TRBV11-2 to TRBJ2-7; 11 bases are a match to TRBD2. This CDR3 has 19 amino acids. Trimming removed 8 bases from V and 0 bases from J; junction bases left unmatched: 18. CDR1 is SGHAT, CDR2 FQNNGV, per germline.

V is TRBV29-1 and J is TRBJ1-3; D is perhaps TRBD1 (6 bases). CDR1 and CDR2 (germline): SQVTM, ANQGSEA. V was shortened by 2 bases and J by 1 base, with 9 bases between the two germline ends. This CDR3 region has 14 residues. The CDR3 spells CSVELGHSGNTIYF. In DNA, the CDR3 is TGCAGCGTTGAATTGGGACATTCTGGAAACACCATATATTTT.

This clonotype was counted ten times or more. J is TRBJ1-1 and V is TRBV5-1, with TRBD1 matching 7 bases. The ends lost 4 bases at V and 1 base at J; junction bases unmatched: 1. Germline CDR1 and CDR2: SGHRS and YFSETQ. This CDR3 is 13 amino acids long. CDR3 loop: CASSRTGNTEAFF. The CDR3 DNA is TGCGCCAGCAGCCGGACAGGGAACACTGAAGCTTTCTTT.

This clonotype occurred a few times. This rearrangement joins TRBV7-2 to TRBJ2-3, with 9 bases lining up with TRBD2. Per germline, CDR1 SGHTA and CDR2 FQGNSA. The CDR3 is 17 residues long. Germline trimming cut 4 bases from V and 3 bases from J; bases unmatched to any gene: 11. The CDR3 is CASSSLGTSGLTDTQYF. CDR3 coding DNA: TGTGCCAGCAGCTCCCTGGGTACTAGCGGGTTGACAGATACGCAGTATTTT. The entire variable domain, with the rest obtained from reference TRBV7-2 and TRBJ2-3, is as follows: GAGVSQSPSNKVTEKGKDVELRCDPISGHTALYWYRQSLGQGLEFLIYFQGNSAPDKSGLPSDRFSAERTGGSVSTLTIQRTQQEDSAVYLCASSSLGTSGLTDTQYFGPGTRLTVL.

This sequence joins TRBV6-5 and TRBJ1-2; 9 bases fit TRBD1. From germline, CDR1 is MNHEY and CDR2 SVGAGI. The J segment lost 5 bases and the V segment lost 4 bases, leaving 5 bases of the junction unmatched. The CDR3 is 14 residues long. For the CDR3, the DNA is TGTGCCAGCAGTTCCGGGACAGGGAGATATGGCTACACCTTC. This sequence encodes CASSSGTGRYGYTF.